Below, 8 T cell receptor beta chains from the same sample are listed, as sequenced in a study of cytomegalovirus exposure and HLA in healthy donors. Use of 60 Vbeta and 13 Jbeta primers characterized the PCR. The protocol was immunoSEQ multiplex PCR, while the TCRdb copy is restricted to in-frame clones and leaves out a portion. The sample has around 140,000 clones, 70% to 80% seen once. The sequencing sample was made of PBMCs. Receptor source: a female donor in good health and CMV-seronegative.

The chain links TRBV6-1 to TRBJ2-5; 8 bases fit TRBD1. Germline V gives CDR1 MNHNS, CDR2 SASEGT. V lost 6 bases, J lost 2 bases, and 8 bases stayed unmatched. The CDR3 is made up of 15 amino acids. The CDR3 loop reads CASRDRGRGQETQYF. The CDR3 DNA is TGTGCCAGCAGAGACAGGGGTCGAGGTCAAGAGACCCAGTACTTC.

There are a few counts of this clone. The chain combines TRBV6-5 with TRBJ2-7; D not resolved. The germline V gene encodes CDR1 MNHEY and CDR2 SVGAGI. V lost 3 bases and J lost 2, with 14 bases in between. The CDR3 covers 15 residues. The CDR3 sequence: CASSYQSRLPYEQYF. DNA of the CDR3: TGTGCCAGCAGTTATCAATCACGACTTCCCTACGAGCAGTACTTC.

This clone was seen only a few times. The rearrangement uses TRBV25-1 and TRBJ1-1, with 9 bases identical to TRBD1. Germline-derived CDR1 and CDR2 are MGHDK and SYGVNS. The CDR3 spans 16 residues. With V trimmed by 4 bases and J by 3 bases, 9 bases remained unmatched. CDR3 loop: CASSVPGQGAHTEAFF. The CDR3 DNA reads TGTGCCAGCAGTGTTCCGGGACAGGGCGCCCACACTGAAGCTTTCTTT.

V and J are TRBV6-5 and TRBJ1-3; possibly TRBD1 for D (5 bases). V was cut by 5 bases and J by 4 bases, with 15 bases left in between. This CDR3 is 15 amino acids long. Germline CDR1 and CDR2: MNHEY and SVGAGI. The CDR3 loop reads CASSLSGTEGNTIYF. CDR3 bases: TGTGCCAGCAGTCTCTCCGGGACTGAAGGAAACACCATATATTTT.

V usage is TRBV6-5 and J usage is TRBJ1-2, with a possible D match to TRBD1 (5 bases). This CDR3 comprises 15 residues. From germline, CDR1 is MNHEY and CDR2 SVGAGI. V lost 2 bases and J lost 0, with 10 bases in between. The CDR3 sequence is CASSYGAATNYGYTF. The CDR3 region has the DNA TGTGCCAGCAGTTACGGGGCAGCCACTAACTATGGCTACACCTTC.

The chain combines TRBV9 with TRBJ2-7; 11 bases match TRBD2. The CDR3 has 18 amino acids. Unmatched junction bases numbered 8, after V lost 0 bases and J lost 0 bases. The germline gives CDR1 SGDLS, CDR2 YYNGEE. The CDR3 region has the DNA TGTGCCAGCAGCGTAGACCCTAGCGGGGGGCAACGCTCCTACGAGCAGTACTTC. As protein: CASSVDPSGGQRSYEQYF.

The rearrangement joins TRBV10-3 to TRBJ1-1; D call uncertain. Germline CDR1 ENHRY, CDR2 SYGVKD. Trimming shortened V by 3 bases and J by 13 bases, and 18 bases separated the two germline ends. The CDR3 covers 13 residues. Here the CDR3 DNA reads TGTGCCATCAGTGACCCTGGACGGCGCGAGGGTTTCTTT. The encoded protein is CAISDPGRREGFF.

The V and J genes are TRBV5-4 and TRBJ1-2, with 7 bases lining up with TRBD1. J lost 1 base, V lost 3 bases, and 3 bases had no gene match. The CDR3 is made up of 14 amino acids. Germline CDR1 and CDR2: SGHNT and YYREEE (reference sequence). The CDR3 spells CASSSDRINYGYTF. The CDR3 bases are TGTGCCAGCAGCTCGGACAGGATTAACTATGGCTACACCTTC.